This record looks at one T cell receptor (beta chain) sequence and its context. Produced via immunoSEQ multiplex PCR; TCRdb's table is partial and in-frame only. The sample contains under 95,000 clones, roughly 85% of which appear only once. This sample is part of a study of Ad26.COV2.S vaccination and SARS-CoV-2 variants. The V end was cut by 2 bases, the J end by 3 bases, with 8 bases between. This CDR3 region has 13 residues. Germline V gene sequence: CDR1 MNHEY, CDR2 SVGEGT. The sample in question was peripheral blood, obtained after recovery from COVID-19. The sequence was obtained from a human donor who had recovered from COVID-19. The rearrangement joins TRBV6-2 or TRBV6-3 to TRBJ2-7; no clear D. CDR3: CASSYLIHYEQYF. DNA for the CDR3: TGTGCCAGCAGTTACCTGATCCACTACGAGCAGTACTTC.